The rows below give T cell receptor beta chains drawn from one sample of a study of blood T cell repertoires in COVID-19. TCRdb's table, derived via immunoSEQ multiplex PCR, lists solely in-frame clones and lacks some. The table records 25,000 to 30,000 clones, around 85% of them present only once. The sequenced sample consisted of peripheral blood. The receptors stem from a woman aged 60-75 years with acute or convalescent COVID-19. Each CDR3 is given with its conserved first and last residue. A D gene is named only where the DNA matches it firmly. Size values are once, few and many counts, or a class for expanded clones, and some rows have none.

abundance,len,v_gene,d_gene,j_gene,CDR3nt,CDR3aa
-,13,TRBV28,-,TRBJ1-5,TGTGCCAGCAGTTTACGGGGGTCCCAGCCCCAGCATTTT,CASSLRGSQPQHF
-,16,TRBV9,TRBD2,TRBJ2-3,TGTGCCAGCAGCGCGGGAGGGGTACTAGACGCAGATACGCAGTATTTT,CASSAGGVLDADTQYF
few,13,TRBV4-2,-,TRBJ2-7,TGTGCCAGCAGCCAAGACAGGTCCTACGAGCAGTACTTC,CASSQDRSYEQYF
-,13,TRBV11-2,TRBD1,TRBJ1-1,TGTGCCAGCAGCCCTCGGACAGGGAAGGAGGCTTTCTTT,CASSPRTGKEAFF
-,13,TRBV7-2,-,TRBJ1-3,TGTGCCAGCAGTATTTCCGTGGGAAACACCATATATTTT,CASSISVGNTIYF
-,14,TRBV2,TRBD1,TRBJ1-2,TGTGCCAGCATGGACAGGGGCTGGAGGGGTGGCTACACCTTC,CASMDRGWRGGYTF
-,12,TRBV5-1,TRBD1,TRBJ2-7,TGCGCCAGCGGGGACAGGGTCAACGAGCAGTACTTC,CASGDRVNEQYF
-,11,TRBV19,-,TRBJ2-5,TGTGCCAGTAGTGGCGGCGAGACCCAGTACTTC,CASSGGETQYF
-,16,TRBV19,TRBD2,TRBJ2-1,TGTGCCAGTAGTATCCTTGGTGCGGGGGCCTACAATGAGCAGTTCTTC,CASSILGAGAYNEQFF
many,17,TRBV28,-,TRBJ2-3,TGTGCCAGCAGTGCTTCGGGGCTGGGACAACGCACAGATACGCAGTATTTT,CASSASGLGQRTDTQYF
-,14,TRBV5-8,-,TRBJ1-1,TGTGCCAGCAGCTTTCAACAGAGCCTTCTTCGAGCTTTCTTT,CASSFQQSLLRAFF
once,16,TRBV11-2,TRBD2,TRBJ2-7,TGTGCCAGCAGCTTAAGGGGGCTAGCGGGGGTTGACGAGCAGTACTTC,CASSLRGLAGVDEQYF
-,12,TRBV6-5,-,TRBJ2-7,TGTGCCAGCAGTTATTCTTATCAGGCCCAGTACTTC,CASSYSYQAQYF
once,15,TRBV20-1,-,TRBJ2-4,TGCAGTGCTAGTAGGCGGGGTTTAGCCAAAAACATTCAGTACTTC,CSASRRGLAKNIQYF
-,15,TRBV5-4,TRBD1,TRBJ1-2,TGTGCCAGCAGCCAGTCGACAGGGGTTCTCTATGGCTACACCTTC,CASSQSTGVLYGYTF
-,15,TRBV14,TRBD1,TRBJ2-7,TGTGCCAGCAGCCAAAAGACAGGGGGCCTCTACGAGCAGTACTTC,CASSQKTGGLYEQYF
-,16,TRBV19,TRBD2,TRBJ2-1,TGTGCCAGTAGTAGAGGAGCGGGGGGCTCCTACAATGAGCAGTTCTTC,CASSRGAGGSYNEQFF
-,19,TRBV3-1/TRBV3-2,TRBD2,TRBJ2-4,TGTGCCAGCAGCCCAGTTTTCGGGACTAGCGGAATCACGGGACACATTCAGTACTTC,CASSPVFGTSGITGHIQYF
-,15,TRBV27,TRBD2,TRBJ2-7,TGTGCCAGCAGTTTCGCTGGATGGGCGGGAGGCGAGCAGTACTTC,CASSFAGWAGGEQYF
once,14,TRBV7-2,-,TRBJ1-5,TGTGCCAGCAGCTTTTCAGGCCGAAATCAGCCCCAGCATTTT,CASSFSGRNQPQHF
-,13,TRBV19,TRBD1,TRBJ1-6,TGTGCCACCTCGACAGGGGGGAATTCACCCCTCCACTTT,CATSTGGNSPLHF
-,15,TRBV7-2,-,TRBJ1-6,TGTGCCAGCAGCCCCGGGGGGGCGGGTCTTTCACCCCTCCACTTT,CASSPGGAGLSPLHF
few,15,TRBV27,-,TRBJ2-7,TGTGCCAGCAGTTCCCTTACAGGGAGCTCCTACGAGCAGTACTTC,CASSSLTGSSYEQYF
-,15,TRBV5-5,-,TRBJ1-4,TGTGCCAGCAGCCCCGACCCGGGTCCTAATGAAAAACTGTTTTTT,CASSPDPGPNEKLFF
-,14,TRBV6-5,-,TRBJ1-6,TGTGCCAGCCAACAGGGTGTCTCTAATTCACCCCTCCACTTT,CASQQGVSNSPLHF
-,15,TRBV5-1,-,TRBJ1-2,TGCGCCAGCAGCTTGTCGGGGTACGAAGGGTATGGCTACACCTTC,CASSLSGYEGYGYTF
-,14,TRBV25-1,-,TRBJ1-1,TGTGCCAGCAGGCCCTTAGAACTGAACACTGAAGCTTTCTTT,CASRPLELNTEAFF
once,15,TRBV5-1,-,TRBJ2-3,TGCGCCAGCAGCCGCATGTCGGGGTCTTCAGATACGCAGTATTTT,CASSRMSGSSDTQYF
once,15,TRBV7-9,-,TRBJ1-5,TGTGCCAGCAGCTTAGCAGAGGGAGTCAATCAGCCCCAGCATTTT,CASSLAEGVNQPQHF
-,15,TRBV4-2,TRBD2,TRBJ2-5,TGTGCCAGCAGCCAAGTGGGGGGGGGTAAAGAGACCCAGTACTTC,CASSQVGGGKETQYF
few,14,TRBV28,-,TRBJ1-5,TGTGCCAGCAGTTTCGGCCAGGGTAGCCAGCCCCAGCATTTT,CASSFGQGSQPQHF
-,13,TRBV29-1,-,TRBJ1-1,TGCAGCGGTCAGGGGATGAGGAACACTGAAGCTTTCTTT,CSGQGMRNTEAFF
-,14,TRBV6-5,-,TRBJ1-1,TGTGCCAGCAGACTTACTCATCGGGGGACTGAAGCTTTCTTT,CASRLTHRGTEAFF
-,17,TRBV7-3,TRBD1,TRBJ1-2,TGTGCCAGCAGCCCAAATAGTAGGACAGGGGGCAACTATGGCTACACCTTC,CASSPNSRTGGNYGYTF
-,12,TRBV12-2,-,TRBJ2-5,TGTGCAAGTCGCCCAAGGGGAGAGACCCAGTACTTC,CASRPRGETQYF
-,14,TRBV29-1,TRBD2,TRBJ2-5,TGCAGCGTTGATCCCCGGGAGGGGCAAGAGACCCAGTACTTC,CSVDPREGQETQYF
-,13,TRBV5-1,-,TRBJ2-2,TGCGCCAGCAGCTTACAGGACACCGGGGAGCTGTTTTTT,CASSLQDTGELFF
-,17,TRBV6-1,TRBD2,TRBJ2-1,TGTGCCAGCAGTGAAGGTCCGGCGGGGGGGTCTCGGAATGAGCAGTTCTTC,CASSEGPAGGSRNEQFF
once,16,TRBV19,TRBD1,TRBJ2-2,TGTGCCAGTAGTCTACAGACAGGGACGAACACCGGGGAGCTGTTTTTT,CASSLQTGTNTGELFF
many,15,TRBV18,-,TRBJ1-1,TGTGCCAGCTCACCAATGTGGCGGGTAGGGACTGAAGCTTTCTTT,CASSPMWRVGTEAFF
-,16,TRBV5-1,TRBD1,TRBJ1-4,TGCGCCAGCAGCCGGACAGGGGCTGGGGCTAATGAAAAACTGTTTTTT,CASSRTGAGANEKLFF
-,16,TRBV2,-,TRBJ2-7,TGTGCCAGCAGTGAAGCGGGTGGGGGGGCCGACTACGAGCAGTACTTC,CASSEAGGGADYEQYF
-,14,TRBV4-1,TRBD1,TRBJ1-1,TGCGCCAGCAGCCATGGAGGGACAGGGGAGGAAGCTTTCTTT,CASSHGGTGEEAFF
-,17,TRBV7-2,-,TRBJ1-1,TGTGCCAGCAGCTTAGTCCCGTTGGGAGGGGTGAACACTGAAGCTTTCTTT,CASSLVPLGGVNTEAFF
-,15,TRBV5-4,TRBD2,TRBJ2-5,TGTGCCAGCAGCTCACTAGCGGGGGGCCAAGAGACCCAGTACTTC,CASSSLAGGQETQYF
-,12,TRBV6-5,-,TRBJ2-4,TGTGCCAGTCAGGGGTCCCAAAACATTCAGTACTTC,CASQGSQNIQYF